The source of this T cell receptor (beta chain) is a study of human T cells and chemical hapten exposure. About the study: Patients, chiefly female, had alopecia areata, totalis or universalis.

The sample holds a few counts of this clonotype. This CDR3 comprises 16 residues. V lost 0 bases to trimming and J lost 3 bases, with 9 bases between them. Germline CDR1 is ENHRY and CDR2 is SYGVKD. Time point denoted: pre-sensitization, week 0. Treatment: therapeutic diphenylcyclopropenone sensitization with weekly scalp DPC. TCRdb independently ran MiXCR on the RACE reads; one entry per CDR3 protein. The table includes fewer than 70,000 distinct CDR3 sequences, 6.7% detected once. The sequence was obtained from a woman in her twenties or thirties with alopecia areata. Some clones in this sample may be carry-over from other donors' samples. The source was whole blood, collected in connection with sensitization to the hapten diphenylcyclopropenone (DPC). V gene TRBV10-3 combines with J gene TRBJ2-6; D gene uncertain. The CDR3 spells CAISESNVGGANVLTF. The CDR3 DNA reads TGTGCCATCAGTGAGTCGAATGTGGGTGGGGCCAACGTCCTGACTTTC.